A selection of T cell receptor beta chains follows, all from one sample in a study of blood T cell repertoires in COVID-19. Repertoires were generated with immunoSEQ multiplex PCR, while TCRdb's copy carries only in-frame clones and drops some. The data show fewer than 350,000 clones, 87% seen once. The specimen was PBMCs or T cells enriched from blood (not recorded which). The receptor source for this set is a woman in her thirties or forties who had recovered from COVID-19. Both conserved end residues are part of each CDR3. D genes are given only for firm matches. For some rows the clone size is stated as once, few or many, or as a class when expanded; others skip it.

clone_size j_call d_call v_call cdr3_aa cdr3_nt
NA TRBJ1-2 TRBD1 TRBV30 CAWNRDRPYGYTF TGTGCCTGGAACCGGGACAGGCCCTATGGCTACACCTTC
NA TRBJ1-6 NA TRBV28 CASRSDSRTPLHF TGTGCCAGCAGGTCGGACTCCCGGACGCCCCTCCACTTT
few TRBJ2-1 TRBD2 TRBV19 CASSLSGGYYNEQFF TGTGCCAGTAGTCTTAGCGGGGGTTACTACAATGAGCAGTTCTTC
NA TRBJ2-1 TRBD2 TRBV28 CASSPRTSGNDEQFF TGTGCCAGCAGCCCAAGGACTAGCGGGAACGATGAGCAGTTCTTC
NA TRBJ1-4 TRBD1 TRBV6-1 CASSEGGQAHEKLFF TGTGCCAGCAGTGAAGGCGGACAGGCACATGAAAAACTGTTTTTT
few TRBJ1-2 TRBD1 TRBV6-2/TRBV6-3 CASSSETGPYGYTF TGTGCCAGCAGTTCCGAGACAGGGCCTTATGGCTACACCTTC
NA TRBJ2-7 NA TRBV3-1/TRBV3-2 CASSLRDIYEQYF TGTGCCAGCAGCCTCCGGGACATCTACGAGCAGTACTTC
NA TRBJ2-5 TRBD1 TRBV15 CATSGAGTGKETQYF TGTGCCACCAGCGGTGCCGGGACAGGGAAAGAGACCCAGTACTTC
once TRBJ2-7 TRBD1 TRBV2 CASSGDRDRGSYEQYF TGTGCCAGCAGTGGAGACCGGGACAGGGGCTCCTACGAGCAGTACTTC
NA TRBJ1-4 TRBD1 TRBV2 CASRRQGTTNEKLFF TGTGCCAGCAGGAGACAGGGAACAACTAATGAAAAACTGTTTTTT
NA TRBJ2-1 TRBD1 TRBV5-4 CASRTGQSNEQFF TGTGCCAGCAGAACGGGACAGTCTAATGAGCAGTTCTTC
NA TRBJ1-2 NA TRBV7-9 CASSLVLPGYGYTF TGTGCCAGCAGCTTAGTGCTTCCCGGCTATGGCTACACCTTC
NA TRBJ2-1 TRBD2 TRBV5-1 CASSLSSGTHEQFF TGCGCCAGCAGCTTGTCTAGCGGGACCCATGAGCAGTTCTTC
NA TRBJ2-7 TRBD1 TRBV6-5 CASSPTGTTYEQYF TGTGCCAGTTCCCCGACAGGGACAACCTACGAGCAGTACTTC
NA TRBJ2-7 TRBD2 TRBV3-1/TRBV3-2 CASSQDPGTRREQYF TGTGCCAGCAGCCAAGATCCGGGGACTAGACGCGAGCAGTACTTC
NA TRBJ1-1 TRBD1 TRBV5-1 CASSRGTANTEAFF TGCGCCAGCAGCCGGGGGACAGCGAACACTGAAGCTTTCTTT
NA TRBJ1-4 TRBD1 TRBV28 CASSSPRARTGINEKLFF TGTGCCAGCAGTTCGCCCCGAGCGAGGACAGGTATAAATGAAAAACTGTTTTTT
NA TRBJ2-3 NA TRBV3-1/TRBV3-2 CASSQESTGADTQYF TGTGCCAGCAGCCAAGAAAGCACGGGTGCAGATACGCAGTATTTT
NA TRBJ2-5 NA TRBV7-7 CASSLAGQRKETQYF TGTGCTAGCAGCTTAGCCGGACAGCGCAAAGAGACCCAGTACTTC
NA TRBJ2-5 NA TRBV6-5 CASSQGQFQETQYF TGTGCCAGCAGCCAAGGACAGTTTCAAGAGACCCAGTACTTC
NA TRBJ1-4 NA TRBV6-5 CASSYGEGGRYEKLFF TGTGCCAGCAGTTACGGGGAGGGGGGCCGTTACGAAAAACTGTTTTTT
NA TRBJ2-7 NA TRBV3-1/TRBV3-2 CASSQDLGAAGRREQYF TGTGCCAGCAGCCAAGATCTGGGAGCGGCAGGTCGCCGCGAGCAGTACTTC
NA TRBJ1-5 TRBD1 TRBV27 CASNRTGAYSNQPQHF TGTGCCAGCAACCGGACAGGGGCGTATAGCAATCAGCCCCAGCATTTT
NA TRBJ2-1 TRBD2 TRBV14 CASSLGLVNEQFF TGTGCCAGCAGCCTGGGACTAGTGAATGAGCAGTTCTTC
NA TRBJ2-7 NA TRBV6-5 CASSYSSQGIYEQYF TGTGCCAGCAGTTACTCGAGTCAGGGAATCTACGAGCAGTACTTC
NA TRBJ1-1 NA TRBV7-2 CASGLVRMNTEAFF TGTGCCAGCGGGCTCGTCAGAATGAACACTGAAGCTTTCTTT
NA TRBJ2-1 NA TRBV6-5 CASVAVYEQFF TGTGCCAGCGTAGCGGTCTATGAGCAGTTCTTC
NA TRBJ2-7 NA TRBV11-3 CASSPGQSSYEQYF TGTGCCAGCAGCCCCGGACAGTCGTCCTACGAGCAGTACTTC
few TRBJ1-6 NA TRBV28 CASSQVGDNSPLHF TGTGCCAGCAGTCAAGTCGGAGATAATTCACCCCTCCACTTT
NA TRBJ1-2 TRBD1 TRBV19 CASSIGPGQGRGYTF TGTGCCAGTAGTATAGGCCCCGGACAGGGCCGGGGCTACACCTTC
many TRBJ2-3 NA TRBV4-3 CASSQFSQGNTDTQYF TGCGCCAGCAGCCAATTCAGTCAGGGAAACACAGATACGCAGTATTTT